The 10 T cell receptor beta chains below were found in one sample sequenced in a study of blood T cell repertoires in COVID-19. Sequencing was performed with immunoSEQ multiplex PCR; in TCRdb, only in-frame clones are kept and a portion is missing. Of under 400,000 clones listed, almost 90% were seen once; the top ten hold approximately 1%. Sequenced material: PBMCs or T cells enriched from blood (not recorded which). These receptors were taken from a woman in her thirties who had been exposed to COVID-19.

V gene TRBV4-1 combines with J gene TRBJ1-2; TRBD1 agrees at 8 bases. The CDR3 consists of 13 residues. The V gene's germline CDR1 is MGHRA and CDR2 YSYEKL. V gave up 3 bases and J gave up 6 bases; unmatched junction bases: 3. This CDR3 is CASSHSTGDGYTF. The CDR3, as DNA: TGCGCCAGCAGCCATTCGACAGGGGATGGCTACACCTTC.

V gene TRBV15 combines with J gene TRBJ1-3; D is uncertain. From germline, CDR1 is LNHNV and CDR2 YYDKDF (reference sequence). The CDR3 runs to 9 residues. Between the trimmed V and J ends, which lost 8 bases and 9 bases, there was a span of 5 bases. In DNA form, the CDR3 reads TGTGCCACCGGCGGCACCATATATTTT. Its protein is CATGGTIYF.

The chain is built from TRBV5-1 and TRBJ2-1; 7 bases are a match to TRBD1. Germline V gene lookup returns CDR1 SGHRS and CDR2 YFSETQ. CDR3 size: 15 residues. J was trimmed by 3 bases and V by 1 base; bases with no gene match: 4. CDR3 region: CASSLTGQLYNEQFF. CDR3 DNA sequence: TGCGCCAGCAGCTTGACGGGACAGCTCTACAATGAGCAGTTCTTC.

The chain couples TRBV28 to TRBJ2-1; TRBD1 agrees at 7 bases. Germline V gene lookup returns CDR1 MDHEN and CDR2 SYDVKM. V was pared by 3 bases and J by 7 bases, with 18 bases of the junction left unmatched. This CDR3 spans 18 amino acids. The CDR3 reads CASSFPTSPDRLRNEQFF. The DNA of the CDR3 is TGTGCCAGCAGTTTCCCCACGTCCCCGGACAGGCTACGAAATGAGCAGTTCTTC.

The V and J genes are TRBV19 and TRBJ2-3, with a weak D call TRBD2 (5 bases). V was clipped by 1 base and J by 6 bases, with 17 bases between them. The CDR3 consists of 16 residues. Per the germline V gene, CDR1 is LNHDA and CDR2 is SQIVND (reference sequence). In DNA form, the CDR3 reads TGTGCCAGTAGTATAGGGGCCGGGAATTATCGGGATACGCAGTATTTT. It yields the protein CASSIGAGNYRDTQYF.

This chain links TRBV15 with TRBJ1-1; 10 bases agree with TRBD1. Per the germline V gene, CDR1 is LNHNV and CDR2 is YYDKDF (reference sequence). The CDR3 has 16 amino acids. V trimming: 3 bases; J trimming: 5 bases; junction bases outside the gene matches: 9. The CDR3 sequence is CATSSAVGQGKTEAFF. CDR3 coding DNA: TGTGCCACCAGCAGTGCCGTGGGACAGGGGAAGACTGAAGCTTTCTTT.

The J gene is TRBJ2-5, the V gene TRBV4-2; TRBD2 matches 14 bases. The ends lost 0 bases at V and 5 bases at J; junction bases unmatched: 11. This CDR3 comprises 19 residues. Per germline, CDR1 LGHNA and CDR2 YNFKEQ. Written as DNA, the CDR3 is TGTGCCAGCAGCCAAGATCTGCGACTAGCGGGAGGGAGCGGGGAGACCCAGTACTTC. Its translation is CASSQDLRLAGGSGETQYF.

The rearrangement links TRBV5-6 to TRBJ2-7, with TRBD1 as a possible D gene (6 bases). The ends were cut back, 4 bases at V and 1 base at J, with 12 bases in the middle. CDR1 SGHDT and CDR2 YYEEEE come from the germline V gene. The CDR3 extends over 14 amino acids. CDR3 protein: CASSHPTGSYEQYF. The CDR3 DNA reads TGTGCCAGCAGCCACCCCACAGGGTCCTACGAGCAGTACTTC.

This chain joins TRBV28 and TRBJ2-7, with 10 nucleotides matching TRBD2. Germline V lookup: CDR1 MDHEN, CDR2 SYDVKM. This CDR3 region has 14 residues. The J segment lost 7 bases and the V segment lost 6 bases, leaving 9 bases of the junction unmatched. In DNA form, the CDR3 reads TGTGCCAGCAGCCAACTAGCGGGGAATATGGAGCAGTACTTC. Amino acid sequence: CASSQLAGNMEQYF.

The chain uses TRBV27 and TRBJ1-5; D is ambiguous. The CDR3 runs to 13 residues. Germline V gene sequence: CDR1 MNHEY, CDR2 SMNVEV (reference sequence). V was shortened by 3 bases and J by 4 bases, with 7 bases between the two germline ends. The CDR3 DNA follows: TGTGCCAGCAGTTTTATAATGAATCAGCCCCAGCATTTT. Residues: CASSFIMNQPQHF.